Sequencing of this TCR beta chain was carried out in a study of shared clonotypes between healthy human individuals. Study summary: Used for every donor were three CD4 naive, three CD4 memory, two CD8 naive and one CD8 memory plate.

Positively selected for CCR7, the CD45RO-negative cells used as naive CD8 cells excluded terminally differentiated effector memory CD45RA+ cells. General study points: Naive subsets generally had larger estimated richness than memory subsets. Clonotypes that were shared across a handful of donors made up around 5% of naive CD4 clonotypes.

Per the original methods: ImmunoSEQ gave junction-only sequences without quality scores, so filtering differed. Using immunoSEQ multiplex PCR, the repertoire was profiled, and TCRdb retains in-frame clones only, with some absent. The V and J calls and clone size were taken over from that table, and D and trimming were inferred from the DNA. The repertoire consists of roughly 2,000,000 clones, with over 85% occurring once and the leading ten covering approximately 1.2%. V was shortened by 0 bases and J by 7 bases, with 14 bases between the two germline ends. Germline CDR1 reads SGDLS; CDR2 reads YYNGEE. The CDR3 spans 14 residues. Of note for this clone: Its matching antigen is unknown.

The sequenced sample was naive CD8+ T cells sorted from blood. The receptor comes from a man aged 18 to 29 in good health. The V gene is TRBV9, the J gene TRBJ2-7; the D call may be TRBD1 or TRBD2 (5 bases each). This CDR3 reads CASSVGDPPLEQYF. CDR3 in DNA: TGTGCCAGCAGCGTAGGGGACCCGCCTCTTGAGCAGTACTTC.